This T cell receptor (beta chain) is from a study of metastatic and nonmetastatic thyroid tumors. Every patient underwent thyroid surgery untreated. Comment on this clone: In this CDR3 the conserved last residue, phenylalanine or tryptophan, is missing, so a read error is likely.

TCRdb called clones again from the PCR reads with MiXCR. The sample carries 35,000 to 40,000 clones, less than 25% recorded once. Sequenced: blood. The clonotype was recovered from a female donor with papillary thyroid cancer or a benign thyroid nodule (not recorded which). Some clones in this sample may be carry-over from other donors' samples.

In nucleotides, the CDR3 is TGCGCCAGCAGCCTCAATCCTGCCGGGAACTCCTATGAGCAGTACTCC. Residues: CASSLNPAGNSYEQYS. The V gene is TRBV5-1, the J gene TRBJ2-7, with D possibly TRBD2 on 5 matching bases. CDR1 is SGHRS and CDR2 is YFSETQ in the germline V gene. This CDR3 is 16 amino acids long.